The next 30 T cell receptor beta chains were all read from a single sample in a study of human T cells and chemical hapten exposure. TCRdb itself ran the RACE reads through MiXCR, one entry per CDR3 protein. Of a few hundred thousand distinct CDR3 sequences listed, about 6.3% are singletons. Specified time point: patch test 2, 6 weeks after DPC sensitization. Treatment noted: therapeutic diphenylcyclopropenone sensitization with weekly scalp DPC. The specimen was whole blood, collected in connection with sensitization to the hapten diphenylcyclopropenone (DPC). These receptors originate from a young woman with alopecia areata. Some clones in this sample may be carry-over from other donors' samples.

The chain uses TRBV6-5 and TRBJ2-1; 9 positions match TRBD1. With V trimmed by 3 bases and J by 7 bases, 13 bases remained unmatched. CDR3 length equals 17 residues. Germline CDR1 reads MNHEY; CDR2 reads SVGAGI. The CDR3 DNA is TGTGCCAGCAGTTATTCGGAGGGACAGGGAAGAGGTAATGAGCAGTTCTTC. This codes for CASSYSEGQGRGNEQFF.

This clonotype has ten or more counts. The chain has TRBV11-2 and TRBJ1-6; the D gene is possibly TRBD1 (5 bases). The CDR3 has 13 amino acids. Germline values: CDR1 SGHAT, CDR2 FQNNGV. The V and J ends lost 3 bases and 10 bases respectively, with 10 bases between them. The CDR3 region has the DNA TGTGCCAGCAGCTTTTCAGGGAAGTCACCCCTCCACTTT. Translating gives CASSFSGKSPLHF.

The CDR3 coding sequence is TGTGCCATCAGTGGAGAGACAACTAATGAAAAACTGTTTTTT. Amino acid sequence: CAISGETTNEKLFF. The chain links TRBV10-3 to TRBJ1-4; D gene unclear. The germline gives CDR1 ENHRY, CDR2 SYGVKD. This CDR3 spans 14 amino acids. V was trimmed by 4 bases and J by 0 bases, leaving 6 bases between them.

The V and J genes are TRBV2 and TRBJ2-5; 7 bases map to TRBD1. This CDR3 spans 13 amino acids. Germline loops: CDR1 SNHLY, CDR2 FYNNEI. The J segment lost 14 bases and the V segment lost 8 bases, leaving 17 bases of the junction unmatched. As DNA, the CDR3 is TGTGCCAGCCATCCGGGACAGAACCCGAGTCTTTACTTC. Protein product: CASHPGQNPSLYF.

This clonotype was seen repeatedly, ten times or more. CDR3 loop: CASSPSTDTQYF. CDR3 DNA: TGTGCCAGCAGCCCTAGCACAGATACGCAGTATTTT. The chain links TRBV18 to TRBJ2-3; unclear D gene. Trimming left V 8 bases short and J 0 bases short, with 6 bases between. Per the germline V gene, CDR1 is KGHSH and CDR2 is LQKENI. The length of the CDR3 is 12 residues. Drawing the rest from reference TRBV18 and TRBJ2-3, the complete variable domain is NAGVMQNPRHLVRRRGQEARLRCSPMKGHSHVYWYRQLPEEGLKFMVYLQKENIIDESGMPKERFSAEFPKEGPSILRIQQVVRGDSAAYFCASSPSTDTQYFGPGTRLTVL.

V is TRBV4-2 and J is TRBJ1-4; D not resolved. The CDR3 runs 17 residues. Trimming left V 0 bases short and J 4 bases short, with 15 bases between. Germline lookup yields CDR1 LGHNA and CDR2 YNFKEQ. CDR3: CASSQDGEQLLNEKLFF. Here the CDR3 DNA reads TGTGCCAGCAGCCAAGACGGGGAACAGCTCCTTAATGAAAAACTGTTTTTT.

This clonotype appeared a few times. The chain has TRBV24-1 and TRBJ1-2, with D unclear. With 3 bases removed from V and 0 bases from J, the gap between germline ends came to 7 bases. Germline values: CDR1 KGHDR, CDR2 SFDVKD. CDR3 length: 14 amino acids. DNA for the CDR3: TGTGCCACCAGTGATCCCCGCCCTAACTATGGCTACACCTTC. Translated: CATSDPRPNYGYTF.

This clonotype occurred a few times. This chain links TRBV12-3 or TRBV12-4 with TRBJ2-3; 10 nucleotides align to TRBD1. The V and J ends lost 5 bases and 2 bases, in that order; junction bases with no gene match: 7. This CDR3 comprises 16 residues. CDR3 DNA sequence: TGTGCCAGCAGTGCCAGGGACAGGGGTCTCACAGATACGCAGTATTTT. Translating it yields CASSARDRGLTDTQYF.

The sample holds many counts of this clonotype. The rearrangement joins TRBV7-9 to TRBJ1-1, with TRBD1 as a possible D gene (5 bases). This CDR3 is built from 15 residues. Germline V gene lookup returns CDR1 SEHNR and CDR2 FQNEAQ (reference sequence). V lost 4 bases and J lost 4, with 16 bases in between. In DNA, the CDR3 is TGTGCCAGCAGCTCCTTGAGGCAGGGTAGCACTGAAGCTTTCTTT. Protein product: CASSSLRQGSTEAFF.

Only a few counts were recorded for this clonotype. The genes are TRBV5-1 and TRBJ2-2, with D uncertain. CDR1 and CDR2 (germline): SGHRS, YFSETQ. The CDR3 consists of 14 residues. Trimming shortened V by 1 base and J by 2 bases, and 6 bases separated the two germline ends. The CDR3 reads CASSLTSNTGELFF. CDR3 sequence (DNA): TGCGCCAGCAGCTTGACGTCCAACACCGGGGAGCTGTTTTTT.

This clonotype was detected only a few times. V and J are TRBV12-3 or TRBV12-4 and TRBJ2-5; 9 nucleotides align to TRBD2. The CDR3 sequence is 15 residues long. Trimming at V came to 3 bases and at J to 6 bases, leaving 8 bases not matched to a gene. The CDR3: CASSFGGGEVKTQYF. For the CDR3, the DNA is TGTGCCAGCAGTTTTGGCGGGGGGGAGGTAAAGACCCAGTACTTC.

A few counts support this clonotype. The rearrangement joins TRBV24-1 to TRBJ2-3, with D perhaps matching TRBD1 or TRBD2 (5 bases each). Trimming left V 9 bases short and J 1 base short, with 13 bases between. Germline CDR1 is KGHDR and CDR2 is SFDVKD. This CDR3 has 14 residues. The CDR3 sequence: CATQRGEGTDTQYF. DNA of the CDR3: TGTGCCACCCAAAGAGGGGAAGGCACAGATACGCAGTATTTT.

The chain couples TRBV4-2 to TRBJ2-7, with a possible D match to TRBD1 (5 bases). V lost 3 bases and J lost 2, with 14 bases in between. This CDR3 spans 15 amino acids. CDR1 is LGHNA, CDR2 YNFKEQ, per germline. The CDR3 reads CASSHNGQGAYEQYF. DNA for the CDR3: TGTGCCAGCAGCCACAACGGCCAGGGCGCCTACGAGCAGTACTTC.

The V call is TRBV7-6, the J call TRBJ2-7; tentatively, D is TRBD1 (5 bases). Per the germline V gene, CDR1 is SGHVS and CDR2 is FNYEAQ. The V end was cut by 1 base, the J end by 2 bases, with 18 bases between. The CDR3 has 17 residues. CDR3 amino acids: CASSLESTGAQPYEQYF. The DNA of the CDR3 is TGTGCCAGCAGCTTAGAGAGTACAGGCGCCCAACCCTACGAGCAGTACTTC.

The sample holds many counts of this clonotype. The chain carries TRBV15 and TRBJ1-5; D remains ambiguous. V was clipped by 7 bases and J by 2 bases, with 9 bases between them. In germline, CDR1 is LNHNV, CDR2 YYDKDF (reference sequence). The CDR3 contains 13 residues. The CDR3 DNA reads TGTGCCACCACCCAGCTTGGCAATCAGCCCCAGCATTTT. Translation gives CATTQLGNQPQHF.

The sample holds a few counts of this clonotype. The rearrangement uses TRBV7-9 and TRBJ2-1; D possibly corresponds to TRBD2 (6 bases). The CDR3 loop spans 15 amino acids. V lost 4 bases, J lost 7 bases, and 17 bases lay in between. Germline CDR1 SEHNR, CDR2 FQNEAQ (reference sequence). The CDR3 DNA is TGTGCCAGCAGCTCCCCGGGACTTGTCTTTAATGAGCAGTTCTTC. It specifies CASSSPGLVFNEQFF.

This clonotype was seen a few times. V gene TRBV7-2 combines with J gene TRBJ1-5; weak D call: TRBD1 (5 bases). Germline assignment: CDR1 SGHTA and CDR2 FQGNSA. V lost 3 bases and J 5 bases, leaving 14 bases between the germline ends. The length of the CDR3 is 15 residues. Here the CDR3 DNA reads TGTGCCAGCAGCTTCGGGACTTTACTTTATCAGCCCCAGCATTTT. This codes for CASSFGTLLYQPQHF. Full variable domain (rest looked up from reference TRBV7-2 and TRBJ1-5): GAGVSQSPSNKVTEKGKDVELRCDPISGHTALYWYRQSLGQGLEFLIYFQGNSAPDKSGLPSDRFSAERTGGSVSTLTIQRTQQEDSAVYLCASSFGTLLYQPQHFGDGTRLSIL.

This clonotype was detected many times. The chain employs TRBV20-1 and TRBJ1-2; D is undetermined. The CDR3 spans 14 residues. Germline V gene sequence: CDR1 DFQATT, CDR2 SNEGSKA (reference sequence). Here the CDR3 reads CRPLPVADNYGYTF. The CDR3, as DNA: TGCAGACCTCTCCCCGTGGCAGACAACTATGGCTACACCTTC.

The chain has TRBV12-3 or TRBV12-4 and TRBJ2-1; D is undetermined. The V and J ends lost 3 bases and 15 bases respectively, with 12 bases between them. The length of the CDR3 is 11 residues. CDR3 region: CASSLTTAWFF. CDR3 in DNA: TGTGCCAGCAGTTTGACAACGGCATGGTTCTTC.

As concerns this clonotype: One base away lies a much larger clone, so this may be a sequencing read error. This chain links TRBV12-3 or TRBV12-4 with TRBJ1-2; D call uncertain. V gave up 2 bases and J gave up 7 bases, with 11 bases separating them. This CDR3 is 13 amino acids long. The CDR3 DNA reads as TGTGCCAGCAGTTTATCGAGGGTCTCTGGCTACACCTTC. Its translation is CASSLSRVSGYTF.

The chain employs TRBV29-1 and TRBJ2-5, with D tentatively TRBD1 or TRBD2 (5 bases each). V shed 7 bases and J shed 5 bases, with 17 bases lying between them. Germline V gives CDR1 SQVTM, CDR2 ANQGSEA. The CDR3 is 13 residues long. The CDR3 spells CSAGSPDIETQYF. CDR3 nucleotides: TGCAGCGCGGGAAGCCCGGACATTGAGACCCAGTACTTC.

The rearrangement uses TRBV6-4 and TRBJ2-3, with 9 positions matching TRBD2. The CDR3 totals 15 residues. From germline, CDR1 is MRHNA and CDR2 SNTAGT. V shed 0 bases, J shed 6 bases, and the junction held 4 bases outside the gene matches. For the CDR3, the DNA is TGTGCCAGCAGTGACTCCGCGGGGGGGCCGGATACGCAGTATTTT. Translation gives CASSDSAGGPDTQYF.

This clonotype showed up many times. CDR3 in DNA: TGTGCCAGCAGCTCCAGGCCAGCACAGCCCCAGCATTTT. Residues: CASSSRPAQPQHF. The V call is TRBV7-2, the J call TRBJ1-5; no clear D. V lost 4 bases and J 7 bases, leaving 11 bases between the germline ends. Germline CDR1 is SGHTA and CDR2 is FQGNSA. CDR3 length equals 13 residues.

The table lists this clonotype with many counts. The chain carries TRBV28 and TRBJ1-2; 10 bases line up with TRBD1. Germline values: CDR1 MDHEN, CDR2 SYDVKM. The CDR3 runs to 15 residues. The V gene end was trimmed by 4 bases and the J gene end by 8 bases; junction bases not matched to a gene: 10. CDR3 protein: CASSSGTGAPPGYTF. The CDR3, as DNA: TGTGCCAGCAGTTCCGGGACAGGGGCCCCACCCGGCTACACCTTC.

The chain employs TRBV7-2 and TRBJ2-3; a weak D match, TRBD1 (5 bases). The V and J ends lost 5 bases and 0 bases respectively, with 9 bases between them. This CDR3 is 14 amino acids long. Germline CDR1 reads SGHTA; CDR2 reads FQGNSA. The CDR3 region has the DNA TGTGCCAGCAGCGACAGCGCTAGCACAGATACGCAGTATTTT. Protein sequence: CASSDSASTDTQYF.

Judged by abundance, this clonotype is large. V usage is TRBV6-6 and J usage is TRBJ1-2; maybe TRBD1 (5 bases). The V and J ends lost 5 bases and 4 bases respectively, with 14 bases between them. The CDR3 contains 14 residues. CDR1 and CDR2 from the germline V gene are MNHNY and SVGAGI (reference sequence). The CDR3: CASSPGGDLYGYTF. DNA for the CDR3: TGTGCCAGCAGTCCCGGGGGGGATCTCTATGGCTACACCTTC.

In this sample, this clonotype turned up many times. CDR3 nucleotide sequence: TGTGCCAGCAGCTTACCCCGGGACAGGGGTTTATCGGCAGATACGCAGTATTTT. This codes for CASSLPRDRGLSADTQYF. The V call is TRBV7-2, the J call TRBJ2-3; TRBD1 aligns across 10 bases. Trimming cost V 2 bases and J 4 bases; bases outside gene matches: 12. The CDR3 is 18 residues long. Per the germline V gene, CDR1 is SGHTA and CDR2 is FQGNSA.

At least ten counts were recorded for this clonotype. The chain has TRBV14 and TRBJ2-7, with 8 bases identical to TRBD1. Germline CDR1 SGHDN, CDR2 FVKESK. This CDR3 region has 15 residues. V trimming: 5 bases; J trimming: 0 bases; junction bases outside the gene matches: 6. Written as DNA, the CDR3 is TGTGCCAGCAGCTTGGACAGGGCGACCTCCTACGAGCAGTACTTC. This sequence encodes CASSLDRATSYEQYF.

This clonotype was detected many times. The J gene is TRBJ1-5, the V gene TRBV20-1, with D unresolved. Germline assignment: CDR1 DFQATT and CDR2 SNEGSKA (reference sequence). The CDR3 length is 13 residues. Trimming removed 6 bases at V and 11 bases at J, with 20 bases between. CDR3: CSAGVLGSRAQHF. In DNA form, the CDR3 reads TGCAGTGCGGGCGTACTGGGCTCGAGAGCCCAGCATTTT.

The chain joins TRBV4-1 to TRBJ1-2, with TRBD1 identical over 11 bases. The CDR3 has 17 residues. Trimming cost V 1 base and J 7 bases; bases outside gene matches: 11. Germline CDR1 reads MGHRA; CDR2 reads YSYEKL. The CDR3 DNA reads as TGCGCCAGCAGCCAAGCCCAGTGGGACAGGGGGGAGACTGGCTACACCTTC. Its translation is CASSQAQWDRGETGYTF.